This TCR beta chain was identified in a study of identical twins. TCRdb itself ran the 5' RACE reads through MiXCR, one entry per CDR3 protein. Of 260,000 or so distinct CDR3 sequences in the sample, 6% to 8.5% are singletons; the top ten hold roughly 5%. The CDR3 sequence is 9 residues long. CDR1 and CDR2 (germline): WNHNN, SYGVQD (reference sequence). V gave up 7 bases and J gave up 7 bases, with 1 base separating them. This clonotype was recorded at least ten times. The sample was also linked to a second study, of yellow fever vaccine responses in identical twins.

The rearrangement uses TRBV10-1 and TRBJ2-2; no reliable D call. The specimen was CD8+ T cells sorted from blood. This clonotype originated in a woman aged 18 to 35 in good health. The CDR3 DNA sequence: TGCGCCAGCATCGGGGAGCTGTTTTTT. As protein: CASIGELFF.